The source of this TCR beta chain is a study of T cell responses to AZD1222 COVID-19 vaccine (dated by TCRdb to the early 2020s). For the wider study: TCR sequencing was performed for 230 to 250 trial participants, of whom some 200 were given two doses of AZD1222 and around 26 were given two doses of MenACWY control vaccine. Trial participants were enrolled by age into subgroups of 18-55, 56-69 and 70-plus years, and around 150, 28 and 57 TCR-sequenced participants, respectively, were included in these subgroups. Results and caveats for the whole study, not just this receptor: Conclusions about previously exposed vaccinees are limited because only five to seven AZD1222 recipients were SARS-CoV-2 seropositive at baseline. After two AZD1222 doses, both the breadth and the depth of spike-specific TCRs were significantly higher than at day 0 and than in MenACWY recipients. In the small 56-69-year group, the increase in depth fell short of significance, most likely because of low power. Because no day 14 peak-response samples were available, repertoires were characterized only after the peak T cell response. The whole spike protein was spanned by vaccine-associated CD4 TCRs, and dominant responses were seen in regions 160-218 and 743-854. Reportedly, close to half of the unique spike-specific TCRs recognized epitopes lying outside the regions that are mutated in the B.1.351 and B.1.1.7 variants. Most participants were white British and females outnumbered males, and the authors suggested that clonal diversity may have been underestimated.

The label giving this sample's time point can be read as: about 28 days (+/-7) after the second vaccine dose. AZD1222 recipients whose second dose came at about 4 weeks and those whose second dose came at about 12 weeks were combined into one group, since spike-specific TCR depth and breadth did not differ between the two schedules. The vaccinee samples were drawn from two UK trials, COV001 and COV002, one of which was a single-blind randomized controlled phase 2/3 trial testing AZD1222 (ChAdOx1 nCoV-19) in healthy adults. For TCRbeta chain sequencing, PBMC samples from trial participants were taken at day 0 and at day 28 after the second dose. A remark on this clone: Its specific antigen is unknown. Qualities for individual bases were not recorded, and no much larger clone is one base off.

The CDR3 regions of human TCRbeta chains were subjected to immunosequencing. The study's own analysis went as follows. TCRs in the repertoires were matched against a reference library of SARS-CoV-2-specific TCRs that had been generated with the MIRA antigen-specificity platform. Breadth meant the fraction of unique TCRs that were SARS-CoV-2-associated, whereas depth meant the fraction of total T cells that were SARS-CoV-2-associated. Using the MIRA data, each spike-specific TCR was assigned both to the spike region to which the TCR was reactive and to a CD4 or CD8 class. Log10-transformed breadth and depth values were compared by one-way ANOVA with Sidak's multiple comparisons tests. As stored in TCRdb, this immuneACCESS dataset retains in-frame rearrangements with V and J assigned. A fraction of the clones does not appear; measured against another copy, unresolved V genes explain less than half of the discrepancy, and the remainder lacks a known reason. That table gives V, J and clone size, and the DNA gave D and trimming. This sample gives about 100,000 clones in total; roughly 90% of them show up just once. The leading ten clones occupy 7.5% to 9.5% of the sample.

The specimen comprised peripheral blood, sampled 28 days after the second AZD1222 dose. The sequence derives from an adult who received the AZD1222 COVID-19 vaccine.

DNA sequence: TGTGCCAGTAGTATCACCAGGCGGGGGAGTAACTATGGCTACACCTTC. It translates as CASSITRRGSNYGYTF. The chain employs TRBV19 and TRBJ1-2, with a weak D call of TRBD1 (5 bases match). Based on the germline V gene (reference sequence), the CDR1 and CDR2 sequences are LNHDA and SQIVND. Cut back by 3 bases and 1 base, the V and J ends lie 15 bases apart. Including the terminal cysteine and phenylalanine, the CDR3 comprises 16 residues. The CDR3 DNA has 48 bases and is translated from base 1.